This entry lists 32 T cell receptor beta chains sequenced from one sample in a study of CD8+ T cells in alopecia areata. TCR sequencing used cDNA made by reverse transcription of extracted RNA. Method: immunoSEQ multiplex PCR; TCRdb's copy keeps in-frame clones and lacks some. The data show some 220,000 clones, around 57% seen once. Treatment meaning: oral pan-JAK inhibitor, 5-10 mg twice daily. The source material was CD4+ T cells sorted from blood, sampled at week 4, from a patient treated with tofacitinib. Receptor source: a human donor with alopecia areata.

This rearrangement joins TRBV5-6 to TRBJ2-7; D is uncertain. From germline, CDR1 is SGHDT and CDR2 YYEEEE. The germline V and J ends were trimmed by 1 base and 4 bases, with 6 bases remaining between them. This CDR3 has 12 residues. The CDR3 here is CASSLISYEQYF. The CDR3 region has the DNA TGTGCCAGCAGCTTGATTTCGTACGAGCAGTACTTC.

Details on this clone: The junction departs from germline at one end; a sequencing error may be responsible. The rearrangement uses TRBV23-1 and TRBJ2-7; D not certain. TRBV23-1 is an ORF, with its function uncertain. CDR3 size: 10 residues. As DNA, the CDR3 is TGCGCCAGCAGTCAACCAGACTTAAACTTC. As protein: CASSQPDLNF.

The rearrangement links TRBV10-1 to TRBJ2-3; no reliable D call. Germline assignment: CDR1 WNHNN and CDR2 SYGVQD (reference sequence). V was cut by 3 bases and J by 2 bases, with 6 bases left in between. The CDR3 is made up of 13 amino acids. In DNA form, the CDR3 reads TGCGCCAGCAGTGACCAGATCACAGATACGCAGTATTTT. Encoded protein: CASSDQITDTQYF.

Notes on this clone: Additional DNA sequences in this sample encode the identical CDR3. The chain uses TRBV15 and TRBJ2-7; tentative D call: TRBD1 (6 bases). CDR3 length: 14 residues. The V gene lost 0 bases and the J gene lost 1 base, with 7 bases spanning the gap. The germline V gene has CDR1 LNHNV and CDR2 YYDKDF (reference sequence). CDR3 sequence (DNA): TGTGCCACCAGCAGAGACCAGGGGTCCTACGAGCAGTACTTC. Its translation is CATSRDQGSYEQYF. The variable domain in full, with the rest retrieved from reference TRBV15 and TRBJ2-7, is DAMVIQNPRYQVTQFGKPVTLSCSQTLNHNVMYWYQQKSSQAPKLLFHYYDKDFNNEADTPDNFQSRRPNTSFCFLDIRSPGLGDTAMYLCATSRDQGSYEQYFGPGTRLTVT.

This chain joins TRBV7-8 and TRBJ1-1; 7 bases align to TRBD1. V was pared by 5 bases and J by 1 base, with 16 bases of the junction left unmatched. This CDR3 contains 18 residues. Per germline, CDR1 SGHVS and CDR2 FQNEAQ. The CDR3 sequence: CASSPRPGQHSENTEAFF. The CDR3 bases are TGTGCCAGCAGCCCCCGCCCGGGACAGCATTCTGAGAACACTGAAGCTTTCTTT.

The rearrangement uses TRBV5-1 and TRBJ2-5; D gene uncertain. Trimming took off 0 bases at V and 11 bases at J, with 11 bases between the two ends. The CDR3 totals 12 residues. The germline CDR1 and CDR2 sequences are SGHRS and YFSETQ. The CDR3 loop reads CASSLGLGEQYF. The CDR3, as DNA: TGCGCCAGCAGCTTGGGCTTGGGTGAGCAGTACTTC.

V gene TRBV6-6 combines with J gene TRBJ2-2; possible D gene TRBD2, 6 bases. The CDR3 is 15 residues long. Germline loops: CDR1 MNHNY, CDR2 SVGAGI (reference sequence). V dropped 2 bases and J dropped 4 bases, with 11 bases sitting between them. In DNA form, the CDR3 reads TGTGCCAGCAGTTACGGGGGAGGCCGCACCGGGGAGCTGTTTTTT. Translation: CASSYGGGRTGELFF.

Remarks on this clone: This CDR3 is also generated by other DNA sequences in the sample. This chain uses TRBV2 with TRBJ1-5; a weak D match, TRBD1 (5 bases). The V end lost 4 bases, the J end lost 4 bases, and 8 bases lay between the germline ends. Germline assignment: CDR1 SNHLY and CDR2 FYNNEI. This CDR3 contains 13 residues. The CDR3 loop reads CASSGDSNQPQHF. The CDR3 nucleotides are TGTGCCAGCAGTGGAGACAGTAATCAGCCCCAGCATTTT.

The chain couples TRBV9 to TRBJ2-2; either TRBD1 or TRBD2 may fit D (5 bases each). Germline CDR1 SGDLS, CDR2 YYNGEE. Between the trimmed V and J ends, which lost 4 bases and 4 bases, there was a span of 20 bases. This CDR3 region has 17 residues. The CDR3 nucleotides are TGTGCCAGCAGCATCCCTCGGGACCCGACAGTCACCGGGGAGCTGTTTTTT. Translated: CASSIPRDPTVTGELFF.

CDR3 loop: CAGSGVEETQYF. The DNA of the CDR3 is TGTGCTGGAAGCGGGGTCGAGGAGACCCAGTACTTC. The chain carries TRBV30 and TRBJ2-5, with 7 bases aligning to TRBD2. CDR3 length: 12 amino acids. Per the germline V gene, CDR1 is GTSNPN and CDR2 is SVGIG (reference sequence).

This rearrangement joins TRBV29-1 to TRBJ1-1, with D possibly matching TRBD1 (6 bases). Looked up from germline, CDR1 is SQVTM and CDR2 is ANQGSEA. The CDR3 has 13 amino acids. Deletions cut 7 bases from V and 7 bases from J, with 19 bases between. The CDR3 nucleotides read TGCAGCGCCTATCTAGAACAGGGAATTGAAGCTTTCTTT. Translated, it gives CSAYLEQGIEAFF.

V usage is TRBV5-1 and J usage is TRBJ2-3; a weak D match, TRBD2 (5 bases). The V gene lost 4 bases and the J gene lost 2 bases, with 14 bases spanning the gap. The CDR3 has 15 amino acids. Germline lookup yields CDR1 SGHRS and CDR2 YFSETQ. Here the CDR3 reads CASSEGRRATDTQYF. CDR3 sequence (DNA): TGCGCCAGCAGCGAAGGGAGAAGGGCCACAGATACGCAGTATTTT.

The V and J genes are TRBV5-4 and TRBJ1-1; 9 bases match TRBD1. From germline, CDR1 is SGHNT and CDR2 YYREEE (reference sequence). After removal of 4 bases from V and 4 bases from J, the junction contained 14 bases not matched to a gene. This CDR3 has 17 residues. CDR3 in amino acids: CASSAGTGISRGTEAFF. The CDR3 DNA sequence: TGTGCCAGCAGCGCAGGGACAGGGATTTCGAGAGGCACTGAAGCTTTCTTT.

The rearrangement links TRBV27 to TRBJ1-6; D unresolved. The V end was cut by 6 bases, the J end by 9 bases, with 15 bases between. Germline V lookup: CDR1 MNHEY, CDR2 SMNVEV (reference sequence). The CDR3 sequence is 14 residues long. CDR3 region: CASSIPGGTSPLHF. The CDR3 DNA follows: TGTGCCAGCAGCATTCCGGGAGGCACTTCACCCCTCCACTTT.

The chain links TRBV10-1 to TRBJ2-3; either TRBD1 or TRBD2 may supply D (6 bases each). The CDR3 is 12 amino acids. The germline V and J ends were trimmed by 3 bases and 14 bases, with 15 bases remaining between them. Germline CDR1 WNHNN, CDR2 SYGVQD (reference sequence). The CDR3 sequence is CASSESQGRRYF. CDR3 DNA sequence: TGCGCCAGCAGTGAATCTCAGGGGAGGCGGTATTTT.

Only a few counts were recorded for this clone. The chain uses TRBV29-1 and TRBJ2-7; D is possibly TRBD2 (5 bases). The germline V gene has CDR1 SQVTM and CDR2 ANQGSEA. The V and J ends lost 1 base and 2 bases respectively, with 12 bases between them. The CDR3 spans 14 residues. CDR3 loop: CSVEGSGDTYEQYF. Here the CDR3 DNA reads TGCAGCGTTGAAGGTTCCGGGGATACCTACGAGCAGTACTTC.

The chain combines TRBV30 with TRBJ1-2; D is undetermined. CDR3 length equals 14 residues. Per germline, CDR1 GTSNPN and CDR2 SVGIG (reference sequence). V lost 3 bases and J lost 0, with 11 bases in between. CDR3 in DNA: TGTGCCTGGAGCGCGGGATTAACTAACTATGGCTACACCTTC. This codes for CAWSAGLTNYGYTF.

J is TRBJ2-1 and V is TRBV29-1; 8 positions match TRBD2. Germline CDR1 and CDR2: SQVTM and ANQGSEA. The CDR3 extends over 15 amino acids. J gave up 9 bases and V 7 bases, and 17 bases lay outside the gene matches. CDR3 amino acids: CSARRSGLAGSEQFF. The CDR3 DNA is TGCAGCGCTCGGCGATCCGGACTAGCCGGGAGTGAGCAGTTCTTC.

The genes are TRBV30 and TRBJ1-6, with 7 nucleotides matching TRBD1. The CDR3 totals 15 residues. From germline, CDR1 is GTSNPN and CDR2 SVGIG (reference sequence). Trimming cost V 1 base and J 5 bases; bases outside gene matches: 5. The CDR3 loop is CAWSARTGDNSPLHF. CDR3 coding DNA: TGTGCCTGGAGTGCCCGGACAGGAGATAATTCACCCCTCCACTTT.

The chain couples TRBV27 to TRBJ2-3, with D perhaps TRBD2 (6 bases). V lost 10 bases, J lost 0 bases, and 14 bases lay in between. The germline V gene has CDR1 MNHEY and CDR2 SMNVEV (reference sequence). The CDR3 contains 14 residues. Written as DNA, the CDR3 is TGTGCCACCAGAGCGGGCCATAGCACAGATACGCAGTATTTT. Translated, it gives CATRAGHSTDTQYF.

This clone was seen a few times. The chain combines TRBV6-5 with TRBJ2-7; TRBD2 matches 8 bases. The CDR3 has 14 residues. Germline V gene sequence: CDR1 MNHEY, CDR2 SVGAGI. V gave up 6 bases and J gave up 4 bases; unmatched junction bases: 8. CDR3 in amino acids: CASSRSGGKYEQYF. The CDR3 bases are TGTGCCAGCAGCAGGAGCGGGGGTAAATACGAGCAGTACTTC.

The genes are TRBV9 and TRBJ2-3; D may be TRBD1 (6 bases). CDR1 SGDLS and CDR2 YYNGEE come from the germline V gene. V was trimmed by 4 bases and J by 5 bases, leaving 11 bases between them. There are 13 residues in the CDR3. The CDR3 sequence is CASSTRGGDTQYF. Written as DNA, the CDR3 is TGTGCCAGCAGCACCAGAGGGGGAGATACGCAGTATTTT.

CDR3 nucleotides: TGTGCCAGCAGCTTCCCTAGCGAGGGCCCCGTGGAGACCCAGTACTTC. It is translated as CASSFPSEGPVETQYF. This chain uses TRBV5-4 with TRBJ2-5; D is possibly TRBD2 (6 bases). The CDR3 is made up of 16 amino acids. V was shortened by 2 bases and J by 5 bases, with 19 bases between the two germline ends. CDR1 and CDR2 from the germline V gene are SGHNT and YYREEE (reference sequence).

This clone has a count of ten or more. The chain carries TRBV2 and TRBJ1-1, with 8 bases fitting TRBD1. Germline CDR1 SNHLY, CDR2 FYNNEI. The CDR3 runs 15 residues. After removal of 4 bases from V and 6 bases from J, the junction contained 10 bases not matched to a gene. This CDR3 is CASSGTGGRVAEAFF. The CDR3, as DNA: TGTGCCAGCAGTGGTACAGGGGGGCGCGTAGCTGAAGCTTTCTTT.

V gene TRBV30 combines with J gene TRBJ1-1; D ambiguous. Trimming left V 3 bases short and J 0 bases short, with 5 bases between. This CDR3 has 12 amino acids. Looked up from germline, CDR1 is GTSNPN and CDR2 is SVGIG (reference sequence). The CDR3 protein is CAWRRVNTEAFF. The CDR3 coding sequence is TGTGCCTGGAGGAGGGTGAACACTGAAGCTTTCTTT.

The chain carries TRBV25-1 and TRBJ1-2, with D perhaps matching TRBD1 (6 bases). Germline V gene sequence: CDR1 MGHDK, CDR2 SYGVNS. The CDR3 spans 15 residues. The V and J ends lost 4 bases and 2 bases respectively, with 14 bases between them. The CDR3, as DNA: TGTGCCAGCAGTGTTGGGACAAATAACAACTATGGCTACACCTTC. Amino acids: CASSVGTNNNYGYTF.

This chain uses TRBV7-2 with TRBJ1-1; possibly TRBD1 for D (6 bases). V lost 1 base and J 0 bases, leaving 9 bases between the germline ends. The length of the CDR3 is 15 residues. Germline assignment: CDR1 SGHTA and CDR2 FQGNSA. The CDR3 reads CASSLGRGLNTEAFF. The DNA for the CDR3 is TGTGCCAGCAGCTTAGGACGGGGGCTGAACACTGAAGCTTTCTTT.

The sample holds a few counts of this clone. CDR3 loop: CAWKGVGGGTEAFF. CDR3 DNA: TGTGCCTGGAAGGGAGTGGGGGGCGGCACTGAAGCTTTCTTT. The chain recombines TRBV30 with TRBJ1-1; D is perhaps TRBD1 (6 bases). Trimming cost V 4 bases and J 4 bases, with 16 bases left between them. This CDR3 region has 14 residues. Per germline, CDR1 GTSNPN and CDR2 SVGIG (reference sequence).

V gene TRBV2 combines with J gene TRBJ2-3; TRBD1 agrees at 8 bases. From germline, CDR1 is SNHLY and CDR2 FYNNEI. The CDR3 runs 16 residues. V was clipped by 5 bases and J by 0 bases; unmatched bases: 7. The CDR3 DNA follows: TGTGCCAGCAGTTCCCGGGACAGGAGTAGCACAGATACGCAGTATTTT. Translated: CASSSRDRSSTDTQYF.

The CDR3 is CASSLSPAYTDTQYF. The CDR3 coding sequence is TGTGCCAGCAGCTTATCCCCGGCCTACACAGATACGCAGTATTTT. This chain connects TRBV7-3 to TRBJ2-3; D call uncertain. The CDR3 is 15 residues long. Germline loops: CDR1 SGHTA, CDR2 FQGTGA. Trimming took off 2 bases at V and 2 bases at J, with 11 bases between the two ends.

This clone was picked up one time. The rearrangement uses TRBV6-6 and TRBJ1-6, with D maybe TRBD1 (6 bases). Germline CDR1 reads MNHNY; CDR2 reads SVGAGI (reference sequence). V shed 6 bases and J shed 9 bases, with 18 bases lying between them. CDR3 length: 15 amino acids. CDR3 coding DNA: TGTGCCAGCAGCCCCGGGGGGCGCGGATTTTCACCCCTCCACTTT. This codes for CASSPGGRGFSPLHF.

This clone was detected only a few times. In DNA form, the CDR3 reads TGCAGCGTACAGGGTCCCCTACCCACTGAAGCTTTCTTT. It codes for CSVQGPLPTEAFF. The chain is built from TRBV29-1 and TRBJ1-1, with D tentatively TRBD1 (6 bases). This CDR3 is 13 amino acids long. The germline V gene has CDR1 SQVTM and CDR2 ANQGSEA. Between the trimmed V and J ends, which lost 6 bases and 4 bases, there was a span of 15 bases.